A selection of T cell receptor beta chains follows, all from one sample in a study of cytomegalovirus exposure and HLA in healthy donors. Produced via immunoSEQ multiplex PCR; TCRdb's table is partial and in-frame only. This table holds fewer than 200,000 clones, more than 75% found once. Sequenced input: PBMCs. Receptors originate from a woman in her 30s in good health and CMV-seronegative. Each CDR3 is given with its conserved first and last residue. A D gene is named only where the DNA matches it firmly. Some rows mark clone size as missing; the rest say once, few, many or name a class of expanded clone.

j_gene: TRBJ1-2; d_gene: TRBD1; abundance: .; v_gene: TRBV7-9; CDR3nt: TGTGCCAGCAGCTTAGGGGACAGTCGCTATGGCTACACCTTC; CDR3aa: CASSLGDSRYGYTF
j_gene: TRBJ1-2; d_gene: TRBD1; abundance: .; v_gene: TRBV9; CDR3nt: TGTGCCAGCAGCGGGACCGGGACAGGGGCGGGTGGCTACACCTTC; CDR3aa: CASSGTGTGAGGYTF
j_gene: TRBJ2-3; d_gene: .; abundance: few; v_gene: TRBV18; CDR3nt: TGTGCCAGCTCACCACCGACAGACACAGATACGCAGTATTTT; CDR3aa: CASSPPTDTDTQYF
j_gene: TRBJ1-2; d_gene: TRBD1; abundance: .; v_gene: TRBV2; CDR3nt: TGTGCCAGCAGTGGGGGACAGGGAGCTACTAACTATGGCTACACCTTC; CDR3aa: CASSGGQGATNYGYTF
j_gene: TRBJ1-1; d_gene: .; abundance: .; v_gene: TRBV7-9; CDR3nt: TGTGCCAGCAGCCATCTCGACAAGAACACTGAAGCTTTCTTT; CDR3aa: CASSHLDKNTEAFF
j_gene: TRBJ2-3; d_gene: TRBD1; abundance: .; v_gene: TRBV10-3; CDR3nt: TGTGCCATCAGTGATGTGACAGGGAGCACAGATACGCAGTATTTT; CDR3aa: CAISDVTGSTDTQYF
j_gene: TRBJ2-7; d_gene: TRBD1; abundance: .; v_gene: TRBV29-1; CDR3nt: TGCAGCACCGGGACAGGGTTCGAGCAGTACTTC; CDR3aa: CSTGTGFEQYF
j_gene: TRBJ2-3; d_gene: .; abundance: once; v_gene: TRBV6-5; CDR3nt: TGTGCCAGCAGCCGTCGAGCGGGTGGTTATACGCAGTATTTT; CDR3aa: CASSRRAGGYTQYF
j_gene: TRBJ1-1; d_gene: .; abundance: .; v_gene: TRBV5-4; CDR3nt: TGTGCCAGCAGCGGAGGGGGGGAGGTCGCTTTCTTT; CDR3aa: CASSGGGEVAFF
j_gene: TRBJ2-7; d_gene: TRBD1; abundance: .; v_gene: TRBV27; CDR3nt: TGTGCCAGCAGTTTCGGACAGGAGACCTACGAGCAGTACTTC; CDR3aa: CASSFGQETYEQYF
j_gene: TRBJ1-2; d_gene: .; abundance: .; v_gene: TRBV27; CDR3nt: TGTGCCAGCAGTTCCTCCTATACCCGTCATATCTATGGCTACACCTTC; CDR3aa: CASSSSYTRHIYGYTF
j_gene: TRBJ1-1; d_gene: .; abundance: .; v_gene: TRBV4-1; CDR3nt: TGCGCCAGCAGCCAAGGTATGCGGACGGACAAAGCTTTCTTT; CDR3aa: CASSQGMRTDKAFF
j_gene: TRBJ2-3; d_gene: .; abundance: .; v_gene: TRBV7-9; CDR3nt: TGTGCCAGCAGCTTAAGGGACATCCGCACAGATACGCAGTATTTT; CDR3aa: CASSLRDIRTDTQYF
j_gene: TRBJ2-1; d_gene: TRBD1; abundance: .; v_gene: TRBV9; CDR3nt: TGTGCCAGCAGCGGCGGGACAGGGATATACAATGAGCAGTTCTTC; CDR3aa: CASSGGTGIYNEQFF
j_gene: TRBJ2-7; d_gene: .; abundance: .; v_gene: TRBV27; CDR3nt: TGTGCCAGCAGTTTAAGGGGCGACAGCTCCTACGAGCAGTACTTC; CDR3aa: CASSLRGDSSYEQYF
j_gene: TRBJ2-7; d_gene: TRBD2; abundance: .; v_gene: TRBV4-1; CDR3nt: TGCGCCAGCAGCCAAGATTATCCTAGCGGGGGCCGGGAGCAGTACTTC; CDR3aa: CASSQDYPSGGREQYF
j_gene: TRBJ2-3; d_gene: TRBD1; abundance: .; v_gene: TRBV9; CDR3nt: TGTGCCCCCGAGTGGCGGGACAGGGCCCCAGATACGCAGTATTTT; CDR3aa: CAPEWRDRAPDTQYF
j_gene: TRBJ2-3; d_gene: TRBD1; abundance: once; v_gene: TRBV2; CDR3nt: TGTGCCAGCAGTCGGACAGGGGACTACACAGATACGCAGTATTTT; CDR3aa: CASSRTGDYTDTQYF
j_gene: TRBJ2-7; d_gene: .; abundance: few; v_gene: TRBV7-8; CDR3nt: TGTGCCAGCAGCCCCGTAGGTAGCCTAACCTACGAGCAGTACTTC; CDR3aa: CASSPVGSLTYEQYF
j_gene: TRBJ2-6; d_gene: .; abundance: .; v_gene: TRBV5-1; CDR3nt: TGCGCCAGCCATGGAGGGATAGACCGCAACTCTGGGGCCAACGTCCTGACTTTC; CDR3aa: CASHGGIDRNSGANVLTF
j_gene: TRBJ1-1; d_gene: .; abundance: .; v_gene: TRBV6-5; CDR3nt: TGTGCCAGCAGTTACTCAAGGACGGGATTGGACACTGAAGCTTTCTTT; CDR3aa: CASSYSRTGLDTEAFF
j_gene: TRBJ1-2; d_gene: .; abundance: few; v_gene: TRBV5-4; CDR3nt: TGTGCCAGCAGCCTGGGGGGCTCAGACTATGGCTACACCTTC; CDR3aa: CASSLGGSDYGYTF
j_gene: TRBJ2-3; d_gene: .; abundance: .; v_gene: TRBV2; CDR3nt: TGTGCCAGCATCCGGCAGTCACGGGGAGATACGCAGTATTTT; CDR3aa: CASIRQSRGDTQYF
j_gene: TRBJ2-4; d_gene: TRBD1; abundance: .; v_gene: TRBV6-5; CDR3nt: TGTGCCAGCAGGAGACAGGGGAGCAAAAACATTCAGTACTTC; CDR3aa: CASRRQGSKNIQYF
j_gene: TRBJ1-5; d_gene: TRBD1; abundance: .; v_gene: TRBV18; CDR3nt: TGTGCCAGCTCACCACGATATAGTGGACAGGGGGCTAGAAACAATCAGCCCCAGCATTTT; CDR3aa: CASSPRYSGQGARNNQPQHF
j_gene: TRBJ2-7; d_gene: .; abundance: .; v_gene: TRBV19; CDR3nt: TGTGCCAGTAGTTGGTCCGAGTCCTACGAGCAGTACTTC; CDR3aa: CASSWSESYEQYF
j_gene: TRBJ1-3; d_gene: TRBD1; abundance: .; v_gene: TRBV7-9; CDR3nt: TGTGCCAGCAGCTTGGACAGGGGAAACACCATATATTTT; CDR3aa: CASSLDRGNTIYF
j_gene: TRBJ1-1; d_gene: .; abundance: .; v_gene: TRBV4-3; CDR3nt: TGCGCCAGCAGCCAATCCGGAGAGAACACTGAAGCTTTCTTT; CDR3aa: CASSQSGENTEAFF
j_gene: TRBJ2-1; d_gene: TRBD2; abundance: .; v_gene: TRBV5-4; CDR3nt: TGTGCCAGCAGCTTGGGGACTAGCGGGTACAATGAGCAGTTCTTC; CDR3aa: CASSLGTSGYNEQFF